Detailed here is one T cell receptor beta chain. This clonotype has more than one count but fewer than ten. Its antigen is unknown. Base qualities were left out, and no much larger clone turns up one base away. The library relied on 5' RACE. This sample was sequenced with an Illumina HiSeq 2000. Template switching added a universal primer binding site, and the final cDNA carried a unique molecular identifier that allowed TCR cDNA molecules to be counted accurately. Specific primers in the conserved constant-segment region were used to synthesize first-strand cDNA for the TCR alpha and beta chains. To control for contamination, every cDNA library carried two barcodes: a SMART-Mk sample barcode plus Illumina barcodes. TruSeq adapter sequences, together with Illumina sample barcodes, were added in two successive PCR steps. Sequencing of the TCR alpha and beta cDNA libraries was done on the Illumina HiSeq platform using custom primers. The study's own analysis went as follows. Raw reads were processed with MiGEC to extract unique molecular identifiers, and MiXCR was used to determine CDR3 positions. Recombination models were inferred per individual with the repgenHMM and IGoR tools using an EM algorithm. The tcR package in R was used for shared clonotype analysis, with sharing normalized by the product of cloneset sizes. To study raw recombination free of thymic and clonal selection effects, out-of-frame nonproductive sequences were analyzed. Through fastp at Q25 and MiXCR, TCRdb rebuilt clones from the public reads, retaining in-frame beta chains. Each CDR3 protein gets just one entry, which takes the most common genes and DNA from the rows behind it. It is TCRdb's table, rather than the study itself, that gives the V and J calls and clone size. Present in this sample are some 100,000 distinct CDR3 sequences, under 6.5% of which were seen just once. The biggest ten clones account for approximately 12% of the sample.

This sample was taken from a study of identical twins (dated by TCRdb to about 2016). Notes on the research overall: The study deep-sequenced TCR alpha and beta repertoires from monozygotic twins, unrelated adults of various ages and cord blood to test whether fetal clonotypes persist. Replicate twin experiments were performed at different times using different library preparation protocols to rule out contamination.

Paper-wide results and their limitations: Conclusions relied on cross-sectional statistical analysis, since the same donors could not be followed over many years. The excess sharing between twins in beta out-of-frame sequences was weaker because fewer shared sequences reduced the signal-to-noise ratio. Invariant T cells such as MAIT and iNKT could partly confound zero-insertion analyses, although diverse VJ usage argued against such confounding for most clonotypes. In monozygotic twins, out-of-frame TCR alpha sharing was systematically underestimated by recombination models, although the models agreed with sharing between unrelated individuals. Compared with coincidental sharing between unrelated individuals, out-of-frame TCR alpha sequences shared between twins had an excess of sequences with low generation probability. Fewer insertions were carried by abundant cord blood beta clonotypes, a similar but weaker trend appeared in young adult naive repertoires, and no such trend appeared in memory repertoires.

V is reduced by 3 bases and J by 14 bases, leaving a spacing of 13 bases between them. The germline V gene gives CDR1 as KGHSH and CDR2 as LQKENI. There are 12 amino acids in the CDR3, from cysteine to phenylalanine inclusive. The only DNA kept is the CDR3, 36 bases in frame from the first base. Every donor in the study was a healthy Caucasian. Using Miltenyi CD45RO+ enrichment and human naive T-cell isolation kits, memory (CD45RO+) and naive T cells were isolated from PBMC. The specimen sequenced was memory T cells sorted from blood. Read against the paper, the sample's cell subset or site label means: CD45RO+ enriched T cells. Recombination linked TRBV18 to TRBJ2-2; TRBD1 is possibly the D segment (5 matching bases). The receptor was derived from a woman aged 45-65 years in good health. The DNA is TGTGCCAGCTCACCCTCAGGGCCCACCCTGTTTTTT. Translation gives CASSPSGPTLFF.